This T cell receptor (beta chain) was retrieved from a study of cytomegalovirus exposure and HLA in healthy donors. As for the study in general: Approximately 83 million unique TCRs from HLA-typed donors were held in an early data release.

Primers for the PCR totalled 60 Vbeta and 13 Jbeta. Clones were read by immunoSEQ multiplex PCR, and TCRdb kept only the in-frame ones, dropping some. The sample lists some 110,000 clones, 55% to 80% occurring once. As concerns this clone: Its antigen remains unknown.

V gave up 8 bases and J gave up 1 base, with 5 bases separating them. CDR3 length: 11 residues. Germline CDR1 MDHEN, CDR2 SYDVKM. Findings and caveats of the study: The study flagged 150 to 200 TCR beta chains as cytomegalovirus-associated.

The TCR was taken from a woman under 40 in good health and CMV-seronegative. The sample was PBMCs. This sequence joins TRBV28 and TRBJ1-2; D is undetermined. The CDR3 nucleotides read TGTGCCAGCGTCCGTAACTATGGCTACACCTTC. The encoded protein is CASVRNYGYTF.